What follows are 19 T cell receptor beta chains derived from one specimen sequenced in a study of T cell responses to AZD1222 COVID-19 vaccine. Assay used: immunoSEQ multiplex PCR; TCRdb lists only in-frame clones, some missing. The sample holds some 92,000 clones; about 89% are singletons and the top ten take about 7.5%. The starting material was peripheral blood, obtained on day 0 of AZD1222 vaccination. These TCRs come from an adult in good health.

This clone came up a few times. This chain joins TRBV30 and TRBJ2-1, with D tentatively TRBD2 (6 bases). Trimming stripped 2 bases from V and 6 bases from J, with 11 bases between. CDR1 is GTSNPN and CDR2 is SVGIG in the germline V gene (reference sequence). There are 13 residues in the CDR3. The CDR3 nucleotides read TGTGCCTGGAGTAACCAACTAGCCAATGAGCAGTTCTTC. Its translation: CAWSNQLANEQFF.

The chain is built from TRBV4-1 and TRBJ1-1; D ambiguous. The CDR3 covers 13 residues. With 2 bases removed from V and 0 bases from J, the gap between germline ends came to 4 bases. CDR1 and CDR2 (germline): MGHRA, YSYEKL. The CDR3 loop reads CASSQRLNTEAFF. The CDR3 nucleotides read TGCGCCAGCAGCCAAAGGTTGAACACTGAAGCTTTCTTT.

V usage is TRBV27 and J usage is TRBJ2-7; 12 nucleotides match TRBD2. V lost 8 bases and J lost 2; bases outside the gene matches: 4. This CDR3 comprises 14 residues. Germline V lookup: CDR1 MNHEY, CDR2 SMNVEV (reference sequence). CDR3 loop: CASRLAGGPYEQYF. The CDR3 DNA follows: TGTGCCAGCCGTCTAGCGGGAGGGCCCTACGAGCAGTACTTC.

J is TRBJ2-1 and V is TRBV11-3; no definite D call. The length of the CDR3 is 16 residues. Between the trimmed V and J ends, which lost 5 bases and 6 bases, there was a span of 20 bases. The germline V gene has CDR1 SGHNT and CDR2 YENEEA. CDR3 DNA: TGTGCCAGCAGCCAAACAACGGATAGCCCCCTCAATGAGCAGTTCTTC. Amino acids: CASSQTTDSPLNEQFF.

The genes are TRBV28 and TRBJ2-2, with D perhaps matching TRBD2 (6 bases). Trimming shortened V by 3 bases and J by 1 base, and 9 bases separated the two germline ends. This CDR3 is built from 15 residues. Germline CDR1 MDHEN, CDR2 SYDVKM. In DNA form, the CDR3 reads TGTGCCAGCAGTTTCGCGGGACGGAACACCGGGGAGCTGTTTTTT. This codes for CASSFAGRNTGELFF.

The V gene is TRBV27, the J gene TRBJ1-5; a weak D match, TRBD1 (5 bases). V was pared by 2 bases and J by 1 base, with 12 bases between. The germline CDR1 and CDR2 sequences are MNHEY and SMNVEV (reference sequence). The CDR3 spans 16 residues. The CDR3 sequence is CASSLRGGMSNQPQHF. The CDR3 DNA sequence: TGTGCCAGCAGTTTAAGGGGAGGGATGAGCAATCAGCCCCAGCATTTT.

J is TRBJ2-7 and V is TRBV5-1; TRBD1 matches at 10 bases. Per the germline V gene, CDR1 is SGHRS and CDR2 is YFSETQ. CDR3 length: 15 residues. Trimming removed 4 bases from V and 3 bases from J; junction bases left unmatched: 7. This chain's CDR3 is CASSQPGQGIYEQYF. Here the CDR3 DNA reads TGCGCCAGCAGCCAACCGGGACAGGGGATCTACGAGCAGTACTTC. Filled out from reference TRBV5-1 and TRBJ2-7, the complete variable domain reads KAGVTQTPRYLIKTRGQQVTLSCSPISGHRSVSWYQQTPGQGLQFLFEYFSETQRNKGNFPGRFSGRQFSNSRSEMNVSTLELGDSALYLCASSQPGQGIYEQYFGPGTRLTVT.

The rearrangement uses TRBV7-6 and TRBJ2-1, with 7 bases that match TRBD2. Looked up from germline, CDR1 is SGHVS and CDR2 is FNYEAQ. With 2 bases clipped from V and 4 bases from J, the junction kept 8 bases outside the gene matches. CDR3 length equals 16 residues. CDR3 sequence (DNA): TGTGCCAGCAGCTTAAGTGTGGCGGGGGATTACAATGAGCAGTTCTTC. As protein: CASSLSVAGDYNEQFF.

This chain connects TRBV10-1 to TRBJ2-1; TRBD2 matches 8 bases. V gave up 3 bases and J gave up 12 bases; unmatched junction bases: 16. This CDR3 region has 16 residues. The germline V gene has CDR1 WNHNN and CDR2 SYGVQD (reference sequence). The DNA of the CDR3 is TGCGCCAGCAGTGATAACGTAGCGGGGCAAAAGTCTGGGCAGTTCTTC. Its translation is CASSDNVAGQKSGQFF.

The chain combines TRBV19 with TRBJ1-1; D might be TRBD1 (5 bases). CDR3 length: 14 amino acids. Trimming shortened V by 6 bases and J by 1 base, and 12 bases separated the two germline ends. The germline CDR1 and CDR2 sequences are LNHDA and SQIVND (reference sequence). CDR3 sequence: CASRLGVGNTEAFF. The DNA for the CDR3 is TGTGCCAGTAGATTGGGGGTGGGGAACACTGAAGCTTTCTTT.

This chain joins TRBV15 and TRBJ2-1; perhaps D is TRBD1 or TRBD2 (5 bases each). This CDR3 spans 12 amino acids. The V gene's germline CDR1 is LNHNV and CDR2 YYDKDF (reference sequence). Trimming cost V 3 bases and J 11 bases, with 11 bases left between them. CDR3 sequence: CATSRTGTKQFF. In DNA, the CDR3 is TGTGCCACCAGCAGGACGGGGACCAAGCAGTTCTTC.

The chain carries TRBV21-1 and TRBJ1-6; TRBD1, the table's D call, was not compared with the DNA. TRBV21-1 is a documented pseudogene. This CDR3 region has 16 residues. CDR3 protein: CASSKMAGAVFSPLHF. CDR3 DNA sequence: TGTGCCAGCAGCAAGATGGCAGGGGCTGTTTTTTCACCCCTCCACTTT.

The V gene is TRBV3-1 (or the pseudogene TRBV3-2), the J gene TRBJ2-3, with TRBD2 matching 11 bases. V gave up 3 bases and J gave up 4 bases; unmatched junction bases: 6. Germline CDR1 is LGHDT and CDR2 is YNNKEL (reference sequence). The CDR3 is 16 residues long. In nucleotides, the CDR3 is TGTGCCAGCAGCCACCCTAGCGGGGGGACCCCAGATACGCAGTATTTT. Amino acid sequence: CASSHPSGGTPDTQYF.

The chain combines TRBV7-2 with TRBJ1-1, with unresolved D. Between the trimmed V and J ends, which lost 1 base and 5 bases, there was a span of 14 bases. CDR1 is SGHTA, CDR2 FQGNSA, per germline. CDR3 size: 15 residues. CDR3 protein: CASSLGRGRGTEAFF. CDR3 DNA sequence: TGTGCCAGCAGCTTAGGGCGAGGGCGCGGGACTGAAGCTTTCTTT.

V and J are TRBV10-2 and TRBJ2-3; no clear D gene. V was pared by 2 bases and J by 3 bases, with 3 bases between. The CDR3 has 12 residues. CDR1 and CDR2 (germline): WSHSY, SAAADI. CDR3: CASSETTDTQYF. DNA for the CDR3: TGCGCCAGCAGTGAGACTACAGATACGCAGTATTTT.

This chain uses TRBV4-1 with TRBJ2-4; 7 nucleotides match TRBD2. Germline CDR1 and CDR2: MGHRA and YSYEKL. This CDR3 is 14 amino acids long. The junction had 5 bases not matched to a gene; V was cut back by 5 bases and J by 4 bases. CDR3 amino acids: CASSFGGSKNIQYF. DNA of the CDR3: TGCGCCAGCAGCTTCGGCGGGAGTAAAAACATTCAGTACTTC.

The chain combines TRBV24-1 with TRBJ2-7; D might be TRBD2 (5 bases). Germline lookup yields CDR1 KGHDR and CDR2 SFDVKD. The CDR3 has 15 amino acids. Trimming took off 4 bases at V and 4 bases at J, with 16 bases between the two ends. The CDR3 DNA is TGTGCCACCAGTGACGCTACCGGGAACAATTACGAGCAGTACTTC. This translates into CATSDATGNNYEQYF.

The chain links TRBV12-3 or TRBV12-4 to TRBJ1-2; tentative D call: TRBD1 (6 bases). The CDR3 has 12 amino acids. V lost 6 bases to trimming and J lost 8 bases, with 13 bases between them. For the CDR3, the DNA is TGTGCCAGCAGCTATCAGGGGCGAGGCTACACCTTC. Its translation is CASSYQGRGYTF.

The chain couples TRBV19 to TRBJ2-2; TRBD2 matches 9 bases. Germline V CDR1 and CDR2: LNHDA, SQIVND (reference sequence). This CDR3 has 17 residues. J lost 6 bases, V lost 4 bases, and 12 bases had no gene match. The DNA of the CDR3 is TGTGCCAGTAGTACGCCCCCTCCGGCGGGAGGGCCCGGGGAGCTGTTTTTT. Amino acids: CASSTPPPAGGPGELFF.